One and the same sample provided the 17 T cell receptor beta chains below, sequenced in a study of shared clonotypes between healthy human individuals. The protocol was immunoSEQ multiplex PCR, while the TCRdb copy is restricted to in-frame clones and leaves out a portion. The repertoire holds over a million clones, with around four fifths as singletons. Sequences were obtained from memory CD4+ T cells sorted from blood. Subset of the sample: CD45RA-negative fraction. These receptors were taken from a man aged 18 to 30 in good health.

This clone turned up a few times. In nucleotides, the CDR3 is TGCGCCAGCAGCTTGGGTTCGGGGAATCCTGTCTACAATGAGCAGTTCTTC. Its translation: CASSLGSGNPVYNEQFF. The chain couples TRBV5-1 to TRBJ2-1; a possible D gene is TRBD2 (5 bases). CDR3 length: 17 amino acids. Trimming took off 0 bases at V and 3 bases at J, with 16 bases between the two ends. Germline V gives CDR1 SGHRS, CDR2 YFSETQ.

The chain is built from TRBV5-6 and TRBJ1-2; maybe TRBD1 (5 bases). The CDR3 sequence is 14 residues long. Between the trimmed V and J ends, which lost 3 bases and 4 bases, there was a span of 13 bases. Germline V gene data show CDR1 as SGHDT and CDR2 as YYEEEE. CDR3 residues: CASSSSGEPYGYTF. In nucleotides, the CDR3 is TGTGCCAGCAGCTCCTCGGGGGAACCCTATGGCTACACCTTC.

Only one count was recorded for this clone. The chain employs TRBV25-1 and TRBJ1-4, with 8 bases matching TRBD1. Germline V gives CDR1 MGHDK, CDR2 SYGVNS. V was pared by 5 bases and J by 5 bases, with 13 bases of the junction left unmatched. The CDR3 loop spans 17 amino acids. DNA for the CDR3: TGTGCCAGCAGTCACCCCATGGGAACAGGGGGGAATGAAAAACTGTTTTTT. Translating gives CASSHPMGTGGNEKLFF.

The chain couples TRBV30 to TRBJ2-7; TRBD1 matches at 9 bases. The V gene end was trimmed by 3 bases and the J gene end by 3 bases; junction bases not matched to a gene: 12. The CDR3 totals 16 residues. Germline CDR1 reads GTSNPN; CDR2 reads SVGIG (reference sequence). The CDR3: CAWRVTNPGQGYEQYF. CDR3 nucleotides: TGTGCCTGGAGGGTCACTAATCCGGGACAGGGCTACGAGCAGTACTTC.

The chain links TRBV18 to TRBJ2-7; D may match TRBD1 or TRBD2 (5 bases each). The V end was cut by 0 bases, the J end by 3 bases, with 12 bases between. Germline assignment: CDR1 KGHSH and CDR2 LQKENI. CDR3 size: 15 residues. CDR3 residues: CASSPPQQRGYEQYF. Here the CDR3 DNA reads TGTGCCAGCTCACCACCACAGCAGAGGGGCTACGAGCAGTACTTC.

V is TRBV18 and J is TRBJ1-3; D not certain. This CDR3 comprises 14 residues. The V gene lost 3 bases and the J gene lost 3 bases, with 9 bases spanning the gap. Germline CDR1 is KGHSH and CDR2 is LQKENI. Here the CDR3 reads CASSPIISGNTIYF. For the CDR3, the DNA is TGTGCCAGCTCACCTATAATTAGTGGAAACACCATATATTTT.

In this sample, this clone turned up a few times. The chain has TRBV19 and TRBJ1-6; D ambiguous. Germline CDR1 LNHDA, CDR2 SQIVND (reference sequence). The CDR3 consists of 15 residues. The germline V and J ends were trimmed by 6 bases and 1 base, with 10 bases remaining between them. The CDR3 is CASSSPESYNSPLHF. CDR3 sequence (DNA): TGTGCCAGTAGCTCTCCAGAATCCTATAATTCACCCCTCCACTTT.

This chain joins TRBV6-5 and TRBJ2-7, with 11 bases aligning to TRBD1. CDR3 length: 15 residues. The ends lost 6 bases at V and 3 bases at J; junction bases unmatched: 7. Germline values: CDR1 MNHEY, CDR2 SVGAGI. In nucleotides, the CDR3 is TGTGCCAGCAGCGCGCCCGGGACAGGGGGCTACGAGCAGTACTTC. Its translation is CASSAPGTGGYEQYF.

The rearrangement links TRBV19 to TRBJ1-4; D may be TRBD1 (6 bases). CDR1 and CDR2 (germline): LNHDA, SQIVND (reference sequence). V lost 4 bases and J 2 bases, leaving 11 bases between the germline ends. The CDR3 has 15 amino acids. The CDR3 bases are TGTGCCAGTAGTACCACAGGGTCCACTAATGAAAAACTGTTTTTT. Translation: CASSTTGSTNEKLFF.

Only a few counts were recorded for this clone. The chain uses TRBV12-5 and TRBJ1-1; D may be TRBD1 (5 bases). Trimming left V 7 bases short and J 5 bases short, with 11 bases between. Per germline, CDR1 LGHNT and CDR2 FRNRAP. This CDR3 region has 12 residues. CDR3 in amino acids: CASAGGVTEAFF. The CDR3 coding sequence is TGTGCTAGTGCCGGGGGGGTGACTGAAGCTTTCTTT.

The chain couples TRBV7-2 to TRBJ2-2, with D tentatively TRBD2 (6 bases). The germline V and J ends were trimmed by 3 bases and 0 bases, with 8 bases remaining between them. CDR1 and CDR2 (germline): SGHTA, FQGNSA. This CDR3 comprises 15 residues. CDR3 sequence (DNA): TGTGCCAGCAGCTTGGAGGGGTCGAACACCGGGGAGCTGTTTTTT. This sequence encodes CASSLEGSNTGELFF.

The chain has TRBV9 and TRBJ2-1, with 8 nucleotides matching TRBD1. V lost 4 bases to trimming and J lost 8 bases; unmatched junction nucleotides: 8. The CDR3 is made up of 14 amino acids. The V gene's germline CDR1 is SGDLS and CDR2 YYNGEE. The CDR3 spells CASSPRQGRDEQFF. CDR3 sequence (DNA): TGTGCCAGCAGCCCCAGACAGGGGCGAGATGAGCAGTTCTTC.

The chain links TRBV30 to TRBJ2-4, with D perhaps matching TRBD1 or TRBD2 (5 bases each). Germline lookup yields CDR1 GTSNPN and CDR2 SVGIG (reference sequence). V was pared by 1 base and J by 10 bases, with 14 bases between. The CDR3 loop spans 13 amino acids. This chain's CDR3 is CAWSEGELRIQYF. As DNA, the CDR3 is TGTGCCTGGAGTGAAGGGGAGTTGCGTATTCAGTACTTC.

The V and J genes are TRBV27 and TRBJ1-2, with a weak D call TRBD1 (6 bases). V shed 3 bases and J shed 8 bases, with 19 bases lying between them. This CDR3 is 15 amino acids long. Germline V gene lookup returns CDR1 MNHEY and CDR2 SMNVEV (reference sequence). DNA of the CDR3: TGTGCCAGCAGTTTGATTTCGGGGGGCGCGAAAGGCTACACCTTC. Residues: CASSLISGGAKGYTF.

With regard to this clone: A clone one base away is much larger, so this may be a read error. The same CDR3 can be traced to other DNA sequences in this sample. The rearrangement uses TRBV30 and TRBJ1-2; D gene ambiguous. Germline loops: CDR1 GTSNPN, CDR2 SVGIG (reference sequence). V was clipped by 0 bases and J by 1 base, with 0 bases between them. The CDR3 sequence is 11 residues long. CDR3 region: CAWSVNYGYTF. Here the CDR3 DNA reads TGTGCCTGGAGTGTTAACTATGGCTACACCTTC.

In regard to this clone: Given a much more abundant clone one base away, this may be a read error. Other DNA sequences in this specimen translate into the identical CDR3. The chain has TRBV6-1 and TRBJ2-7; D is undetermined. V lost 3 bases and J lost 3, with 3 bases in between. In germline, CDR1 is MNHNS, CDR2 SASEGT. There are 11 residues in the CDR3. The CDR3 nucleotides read TGTGCCAGCAGTGAGCTCTACGAGCAGTACTTC. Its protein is CASSELYEQYF.

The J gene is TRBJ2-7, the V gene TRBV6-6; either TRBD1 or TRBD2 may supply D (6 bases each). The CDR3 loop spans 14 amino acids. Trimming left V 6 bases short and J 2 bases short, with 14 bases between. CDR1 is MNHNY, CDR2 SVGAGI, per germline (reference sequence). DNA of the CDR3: TGTGCCAGCAGCTCCCGGGGGCGTCCCTACGAGCAGTACTTC. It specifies CASSSRGRPYEQYF.